This T cell receptor (beta chain) was recovered during a study of blood T cell repertoires in COVID-19. Across the study: The United States, Italy and Spain supplied acute and convalescent COVID-19 samples. The analysed material was cDNA or gDNA that came from T cells, B-cell-depleted T cells, or PBMCs.

The CDR3 loop spans 15 amino acids. CDR1 is SGHDN, CDR2 FVKESK, per germline. V was shortened by 6 bases and J by 4 bases, with 16 bases between the two germline ends. In the original workflow: From reference gene primer amplification, estimates of nucleated cell counts were derived. This table comes from immunoSEQ multiplex PCR, and its TCRdb copy is limited to in-frame clones, with some not included. The D gene and trimming were derived from the DNA, and the V and J assignments and clone size from that table. The table includes about 200,000 clones, 70% to 90% detected once. Sequencing used peripheral blood. The rearrangement uses TRBV14 and TRBJ2-1, with a possible D match to TRBD2 (7 bases). This clonotype was sampled from a woman in her fifties or sixties with active or convalescent COVID-19. CDR3 sequence (DNA): TGTGCCAGCAGTACCGCCGGGGGGCCGTACAATGAGCAGTTCTTC. The encoded protein is CASSTAGGPYNEQFF.